The 27 T cell receptor beta chains below come from one sample, sequenced in a study of T cells in localized non-small cell lung cancer. Repertoires were generated with immunoSEQ multiplex PCR, while TCRdb's copy carries only in-frame clones and drops some. The repertoire holds about 25,000 clones, with 88% as singletons. The sequences come from peripheral blood mononuclear cells, collected before any cancer treatment. The source of these receptors is a woman aged 35 to 75 with stage III lung adenocarcinoma.

A single count supports this clone. This chain uses TRBV11-2 with TRBJ1-1; TRBD1 aligns across 8 bases. Germline V gives CDR1 SGHAT, CDR2 FQNNGV. The CDR3 has 13 amino acids. V lost 3 bases, J lost 4 bases, and 1 base stayed unmatched. In nucleotides, the CDR3 is TGTGCCAGCAGCTTTCAGGGGGCCACTGAAGCTTTCTTT. This gives the protein CASSFQGATEAFF.

The V call is TRBV7-6, the J call TRBJ2-1; TRBD2 matches 11 bases. CDR1 SGHVS and CDR2 FNYEAQ come from the germline V gene. V shed 1 base and J 8 bases; nucleotides not matched to a gene: 10. The CDR3 totals 17 residues. The DNA for the CDR3 is TGTGCCAGCAGCTTAGAGGTAGCGGGAGGGCGCAGGGATGAGCAGTTCTTC. This sequence encodes CASSLEVAGGRRDEQFF.

The J gene is TRBJ2-1, the V gene TRBV7-8; TRBD2 agrees at 7 bases. The CDR3 length is 12 residues. The V gene end was trimmed by 5 bases and the J gene end by 8 bases; junction bases not matched to a gene: 3. Germline V CDR1 and CDR2: SGHVS, FQNEAQ. The CDR3 reads CASSPGRDEQFF. The CDR3 DNA follows: TGTGCCAGCAGCCCGGGGAGGGATGAGCAGTTCTTC.

This clone has just one count. The chain couples TRBV19 to TRBJ1-5; 10 nucleotides match TRBD1. The V gene's germline CDR1 is LNHDA and CDR2 SQIVND (reference sequence). V was pared by 6 bases and J by 4 bases, with 12 bases of the junction left unmatched. This CDR3 spans 17 amino acids. The CDR3 DNA follows: TGTGCCAGTAGGGCCGGGACAGGGGCCTATTTGAATCAGCCCCAGCATTTT. Its protein product is CASRAGTGAYLNQPQHF.

This chain connects TRBV6-6 to TRBJ2-7; the match to TRBD1 covers 12 bases. Germline V gives CDR1 MNHNY, CDR2 SVGAGI (reference sequence). The CDR3 sequence is 14 residues long. The J segment lost 4 bases and the V segment lost 7 bases, leaving 5 bases of the junction unmatched. The CDR3 DNA follows: TGTGCCAGCATTGGGACAGGGGGCGCTTACGAGCAGTACTTC. Translated: CASIGTGGAYEQYF.

This chain links TRBV7-3 with TRBJ2-1, with TRBD2 matching 10 bases. CDR1 is SGHTA, CDR2 FQGTGA, per germline. This CDR3 region has 17 residues. V lost 0 bases, J lost 6 bases, and 8 bases stayed unmatched. CDR3 amino acids: CASSLTTTSGTPNEQFF. Here the CDR3 DNA reads TGTGCCAGCAGCTTAACCACCACTAGCGGGACTCCCAATGAGCAGTTCTTC. The whole variable domain, remainder taken from reference TRBV7-3 and TRBJ2-1, is GAGVSQTPSNKVTEKGKYVELRCDPISGHTALYWYRQSLGQGPEFLIYFQGTGAADDSGLPNDRFFAVRPEGSVSTLKIQRTERGDSAVYLCASSLTTTSGTPNEQFFGPGTRLTVL.

V gene TRBV7-2 combines with J gene TRBJ1-1; D may be TRBD1 (5 bases). The CDR3 is made up of 14 amino acids. The V gene's germline CDR1 is SGHTA and CDR2 FQGNSA. The ends were cut back, 0 bases at V and 4 bases at J, with 9 bases in the middle. The CDR3 is CASSLAQGSTEAFF. CDR3 bases: TGTGCCAGCAGCTTAGCGCAGGGTAGCACTGAAGCTTTCTTT.

The chain carries TRBV19 and TRBJ2-2; perhaps TRBD2 as D (7 bases). V shed 3 bases and J shed 5 bases, with 16 bases lying between them. Germline values: CDR1 LNHDA, CDR2 SQIVND (reference sequence). This CDR3 contains 16 residues. DNA for the CDR3: TGTGCCAGTAGTATTGGGCGGGGGCTGGTGACCGGGGAGCTGTTTTTT. Translated, it gives CASSIGRGLVTGELFF.

This clone has a handful of counts. The genes are TRBV27 and TRBJ1-2; no clear D gene. There are 12 residues in the CDR3. In germline, CDR1 is MNHEY, CDR2 SMNVEV (reference sequence). With 3 bases removed from V and 8 bases from J, the gap between germline ends came to 10 bases. The CDR3 sequence: CASSFSGQGYTF. CDR3 in DNA: TGTGCCAGCAGTTTTTCCGGGCAAGGCTACACCTTC.

The CDR3, as DNA: TGTGCCAGCAGCGTAGCTCCAGCGGGGGGCGGCGAGCAGTACTTC. This translates into CASSVAPAGGGEQYF. The chain has TRBV9 and TRBJ2-7; 9 bases are shared with TRBD2. The ends lost 0 bases at V and 6 bases at J; junction bases unmatched: 7. The germline gives CDR1 SGDLS, CDR2 YYNGEE. The CDR3 is 15 residues long.

This clone showed up just once. V gene TRBV27 combines with J gene TRBJ2-7; 10 bases are shared with TRBD1. Germline V lookup: CDR1 MNHEY, CDR2 SMNVEV (reference sequence). The CDR3 has 15 residues. V shed 6 bases, J shed 2 bases, and the junction held 7 bases outside the gene matches. In nucleotides, the CDR3 is TGTGCCAGCAGGCCAACCGGGACAGGGGCCTACGAGCAGTACTTC. Residues: CASRPTGTGAYEQYF.

This clone was counted a single time. The rearrangement links TRBV29-1 to TRBJ1-2; a possible D gene is TRBD1 (6 bases). In germline, CDR1 is SQVTM, CDR2 ANQGSEA. The length of the CDR3 is 12 residues. V dropped 6 bases and J dropped 6 bases, with 14 bases sitting between them. The chain's CDR3 is CSVVRTEHGYTF. The CDR3 coding sequence is TGCAGCGTCGTCCGGACAGAACATGGCTACACCTTC.

The chain couples TRBV1 to TRBJ2-1. TRBV1 is marked as a pseudogene. The CDR3 has 16 amino acids. CDR3 protein: CTSSLGPQSSYNEQFF. The CDR3 DNA is TGCACCAGCAGCCTAGGCCCCCAGAGCTCCTACAATGAGCAGTTCTTC.

This clone was seen a single time. The chain is built from TRBV2 and TRBJ1-5; a weak D match, TRBD1 (5 bases). The CDR3 is made up of 15 amino acids. The V and J ends lost 3 bases and 2 bases respectively, with 11 bases between them. The germline V gene encodes CDR1 SNHLY and CDR2 FYNNEI. The CDR3 region has the DNA TGTGCCAGCAGTGACCCCAGGGTAGGCAATCAGCCCCAGCATTTT. This gives the protein CASSDPRVGNQPQHF.

The rearrangement uses TRBV5-1 and TRBJ2-7; 10 nucleotides line up with TRBD1. The V gene end was trimmed by 4 bases and the J gene end by 2 bases; junction bases not matched to a gene: 6. The CDR3 totals 15 residues. Germline V gene lookup returns CDR1 SGHRS and CDR2 YFSETQ. CDR3 amino acids: CASSRGTGEPYEQYF. In nucleotides, the CDR3 is TGCGCCAGCAGCCGAGGGACAGGGGAACCCTACGAGCAGTACTTC.

This sequence joins TRBV15 and TRBJ1-5; the D gene is possibly TRBD1 (6 bases). The CDR3 consists of 13 residues. Per the germline V gene, CDR1 is LNHNV and CDR2 is YYDKDF (reference sequence). Deletions cut 7 bases from V and 2 bases from J, with 9 bases between. CDR3 DNA: TGTGCCACCACTCGACAGGGCAATCAGCCCCAGCATTTT. This gives the protein CATTRQGNQPQHF.

This chain connects TRBV5-1 to TRBJ2-3; 9 positions match TRBD2. The CDR3 is 15 amino acids. Losses at the gene ends were 4 bases for V and 6 bases for J; bases not matched to a gene: 9. Looked up from germline, CDR1 is SGHRS and CDR2 is YFSETQ. For the CDR3, the DNA is TGCGCCAGCAGCCTGGCTAGCGGGGTATCCGATACGCAGTATTTT. It specifies CASSLASGVSDTQYF. The variable domain in full, with the rest retrieved from reference TRBV5-1 and TRBJ2-3, is KAGVTQTPRYLIKTRGQQVTLSCSPISGHRSVSWYQQTPGQGLQFLFEYFSETQRNKGNFPGRFSGRQFSNSRSEMNVSTLELGDSALYLCASSLASGVSDTQYFGPGTRLTVL.

The chain is built from TRBV5-6 and TRBJ2-3; unclear D gene. The germline V gene has CDR1 SGHDT and CDR2 YYEEEE. The V gene lost 0 bases and the J gene lost 1 base, with 12 bases spanning the gap. CDR3 size: 16 residues. Here the CDR3 DNA reads TGTGCCAGCAGCTTGGGTCGAAGGGTGGGCACAGATACGCAGTATTTT. Amino acid sequence: CASSLGRRVGTDTQYF.

This chain links TRBV7-9 with TRBJ1-1, with D perhaps matching TRBD1 (5 bases). Germline lookup yields CDR1 SEHNR and CDR2 FQNEAQ (reference sequence). CDR3 size: 14 residues. Deletions cut 8 bases from V and 2 bases from J, with 15 bases between. The chain's CDR3 is CASRNRRGNTEAFF. CDR3 in DNA: TGTGCCAGCCGGAACAGGCGGGGAAACACTGAAGCTTTCTTT.

The chain couples TRBV7-6 to TRBJ2-1, with 7 bases that match TRBD1. This CDR3 has 13 residues. V lost 6 bases and J lost 8; bases outside the gene matches: 7. Germline CDR1 reads SGHVS; CDR2 reads FNYEAQ. CDR3: CASSQGVRDEQFF. CDR3 bases: TGTGCCAGCAGTCAGGGGGTAAGGGATGAGCAGTTCTTC. Full variable domain (missing parts from reference TRBV7-6 and TRBJ2-1): GAGVSQSPRYKVTKRGQDVALRCDPISGHVSLYWYRQALGQGPEFLTYFNYEAQQDKSGLPNDRFSAERPEGSISTLTIQRTEQRDSAMYRCASSQGVRDEQFFGPGTRLTVL.

The chain couples TRBV5-6 to TRBJ2-3, with D perhaps TRBD2 (6 bases). V was clipped by 0 bases and J by 0 bases, with 11 bases between them. This CDR3 is 16 amino acids long. Germline CDR1 SGHDT, CDR2 YYEEEE. Written as DNA, the CDR3 is TGTGCCAGCAGCTTGGTATTAGCGGAAAGCACAGATACGCAGTATTTT. This translates into CASSLVLAESTDTQYF.

The V gene is TRBV6-5, the J gene TRBJ2-5, with D perhaps TRBD1 (5 bases). The CDR3 contains 12 residues. Between the trimmed V and J ends, which lost 2 bases and 7 bases, there was a span of 8 bases. Germline V lookup: CDR1 MNHEY, CDR2 SVGAGI. The CDR3 DNA reads TGTGCCAGCAGTTACAGGGGCGGGACCCAGTACTTC. It codes for CASSYRGGTQYF.

J is TRBJ2-3 and V is TRBV6-5; TRBD1 aligns across 12 bases. This CDR3 is 15 amino acids long. Per the germline V gene, CDR1 is MNHEY and CDR2 is SVGAGI. V dropped 4 bases and J dropped 6; count of bases not matched to a gene: 5. CDR3 sequence reads: CASSSGTGGADTQYF. CDR3 coding DNA: TGTGCCAGCAGTTCCGGGACAGGGGGCGCCGATACGCAGTATTTT.

V usage is TRBV13 and J usage is TRBJ1-2; tentatively, D is TRBD1 (6 bases). The length of the CDR3 is 15 residues. CDR1 and CDR2 (germline): PRHDT, FYEKMQ (reference sequence). The V end lost 2 bases, the J end lost 7 bases, and 17 bases lay between the germline ends. CDR3 DNA sequence: TGTGCCAGCAGCTTAAAGGGACACCGGCGGCGTGGCTACACCTTC. It encodes CASSLKGHRRRGYTF.

This clone was observed a single time. V and J are TRBV10-2 and TRBJ2-3; D not certain. The V gene's germline CDR1 is WSHSY and CDR2 SAAADI. The CDR3 is 16 amino acids. With 4 bases removed from V and 4 bases from J, the gap between germline ends came to 18 bases. This CDR3 is CASSARRSLTSDTQYF. The CDR3 DNA sequence: TGCGCCAGCAGTGCGAGGCGGTCGTTAACGTCAGATACGCAGTATTTT.

The table lists this clone with a count of one. V is TRBV7-2 and J is TRBJ2-3; D gene unclear. V was cut by 5 bases and J by 4 bases, with 7 bases left in between. CDR3 length: 12 residues. Germline V CDR1 and CDR2: SGHTA, FQGNSA. CDR3 nucleotide sequence: TGTGCCAGCAGCCGGAAGGCAGATACGCAGTATTTT. Translating it yields CASSRKADTQYF.

This sequence joins TRBV23-1 and TRBJ1-5; weak D call: TRBD1 (6 bases). TRBV23-1 is an ORF, and what it does is uncertain. The CDR3 totals 14 residues. V was shortened by 9 bases and J by 0 bases, with 12 bases between the two germline ends. The CDR3 is CARGDKYSNQPQHF. The CDR3 DNA follows: TGCGCCAGGGGGGACAAATATAGCAATCAGCCCCAGCATTTT.